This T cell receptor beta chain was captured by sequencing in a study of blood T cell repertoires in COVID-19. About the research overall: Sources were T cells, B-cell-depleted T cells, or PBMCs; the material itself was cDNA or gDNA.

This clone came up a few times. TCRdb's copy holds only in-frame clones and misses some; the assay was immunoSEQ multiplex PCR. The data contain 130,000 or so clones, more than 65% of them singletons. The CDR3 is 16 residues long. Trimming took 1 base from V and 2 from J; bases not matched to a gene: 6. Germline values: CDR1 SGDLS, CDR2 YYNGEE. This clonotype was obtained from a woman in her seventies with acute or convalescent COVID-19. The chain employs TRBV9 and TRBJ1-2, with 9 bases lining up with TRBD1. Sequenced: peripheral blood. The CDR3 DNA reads TGTGCCAGCAGCGTACACAGAGGACAGGGGAACTATGGCTACACCTTC. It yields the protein CASSVHRGQGNYGYTF.